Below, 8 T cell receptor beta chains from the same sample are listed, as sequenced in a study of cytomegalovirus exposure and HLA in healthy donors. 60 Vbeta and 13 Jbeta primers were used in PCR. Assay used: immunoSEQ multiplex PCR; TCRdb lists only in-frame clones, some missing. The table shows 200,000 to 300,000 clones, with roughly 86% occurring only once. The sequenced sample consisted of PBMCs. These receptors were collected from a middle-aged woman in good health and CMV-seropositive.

The CDR3 region is CASSTLAGESNEQFF. The CDR3 DNA follows: TGTGCCAGTAGTACTCTGGCGGGGGAGTCCAATGAGCAGTTCTTC. This chain links TRBV19 with TRBJ2-1; 7 bases line up with TRBD2. This CDR3 has 15 amino acids. Germline assignment: CDR1 LNHDA and CDR2 SQIVND (reference sequence). Losses at the gene ends were 4 bases for V and 6 bases for J; bases not matched to a gene: 9.

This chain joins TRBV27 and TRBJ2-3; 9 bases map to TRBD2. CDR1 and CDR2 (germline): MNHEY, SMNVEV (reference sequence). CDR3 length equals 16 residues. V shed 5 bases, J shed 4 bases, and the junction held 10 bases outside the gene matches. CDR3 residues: CASSRQASGIADTQYF. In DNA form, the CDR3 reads TGTGCCAGCAGTCGCCAGGCTAGCGGGATCGCAGATACGCAGTATTTT.

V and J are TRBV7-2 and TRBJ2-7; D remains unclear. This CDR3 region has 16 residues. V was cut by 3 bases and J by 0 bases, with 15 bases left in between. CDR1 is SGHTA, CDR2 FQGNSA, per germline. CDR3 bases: TGTGCCAGCAGCTTTCTGGCCCCCTGGAGCTCCTACGAGCAGTACTTC. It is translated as CASSFLAPWSSYEQYF.

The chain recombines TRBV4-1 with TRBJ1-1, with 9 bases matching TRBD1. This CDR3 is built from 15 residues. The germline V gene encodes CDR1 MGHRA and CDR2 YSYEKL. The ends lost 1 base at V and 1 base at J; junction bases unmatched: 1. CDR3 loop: CASSQGQGENTEAFF. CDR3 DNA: TGCGCCAGCAGCCAAGGACAGGGGGAGAACACTGAAGCTTTCTTT.

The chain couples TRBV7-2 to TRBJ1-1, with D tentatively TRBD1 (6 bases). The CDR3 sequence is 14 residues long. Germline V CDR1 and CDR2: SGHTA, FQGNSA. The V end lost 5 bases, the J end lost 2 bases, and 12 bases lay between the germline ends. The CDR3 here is CASSHGQKNTEAFF. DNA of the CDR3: TGTGCCAGCAGCCACGGACAGAAAAACACTGAAGCTTTCTTT. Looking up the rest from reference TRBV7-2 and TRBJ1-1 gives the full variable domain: GAGVSQSPSNKVTEKGKDVELRCDPISGHTALYWYRQSLGQGLEFLIYFQGNSAPDKSGLPSDRFSAERTGGSVSTLTIQRTQQEDSAVYLCASSHGQKNTEAFFGQGTRLTVV.

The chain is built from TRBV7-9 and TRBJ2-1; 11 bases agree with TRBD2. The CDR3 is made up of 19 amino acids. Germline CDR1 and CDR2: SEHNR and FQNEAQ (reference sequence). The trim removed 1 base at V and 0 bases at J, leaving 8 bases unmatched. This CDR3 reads CASSLGLAGGPSSYNEQFF. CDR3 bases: TGTGCCAGCAGCTTAGGCCTAGCGGGAGGACCGAGCTCCTACAATGAGCAGTTCTTC.

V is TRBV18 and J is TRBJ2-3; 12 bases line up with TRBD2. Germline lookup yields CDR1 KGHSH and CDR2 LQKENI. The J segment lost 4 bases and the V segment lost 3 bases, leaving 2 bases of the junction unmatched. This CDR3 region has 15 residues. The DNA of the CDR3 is TGTGCCAGCTCACCGACTAGCGGGAGTGCAGATACGCAGTATTTT. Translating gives CASSPTSGSADTQYF.

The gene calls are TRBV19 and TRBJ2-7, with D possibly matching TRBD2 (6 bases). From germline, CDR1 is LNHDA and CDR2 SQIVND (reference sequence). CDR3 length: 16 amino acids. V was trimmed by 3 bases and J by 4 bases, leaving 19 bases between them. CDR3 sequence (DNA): TGTGCCAGTAGTATTTCCGGGGCCAGCGGGTTTTACGAGCAGTACTTC. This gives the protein CASSISGASGFYEQYF.